Following are 5 T cell receptor beta chains from one sample sequenced in a study of early T cells in non-severe SARS-CoV-2 infection. TCRdb fed the 5' RACE reads into MiXCR, producing one record per CDR3 protein. The data hold fewer than 120,000 distinct CDR3 sequences, with over 9.5% observed a single time. The specimen comprised whole blood, sampled at baseline. These receptors were obtained from an adult who was a healthcare worker with PCR-confirmed SARS-CoV-2 infection or an uninfected control (not recorded which).

This clonotype was found a few times. The rearrangement uses TRBV9 and TRBJ2-7; D is undetermined. The CDR3 spans 14 residues. V lost 0 bases and J lost 3, with 10 bases in between. From germline, CDR1 is SGDLS and CDR2 YYNGEE. The CDR3 coding sequence is TGTGCCAGCAGCGTAGATAAGGCTGGCTACGAGCAGTACTTC. Its protein product is CASSVDKAGYEQYF. Supplemented by reference TRBV9 and TRBJ2-7, the full variable domain reads DSGVTQTPKHLITATGQRVTLRCSPRSGDLSVYWYQQSLDQGLQFLIQYYNGEERAKGNILERFSAQQFPDLHSELNLSSLELGDSALYFCASSVDKAGYEQYFGPGTRLTVT.

This clonotype has a count of ten or more. This chain connects TRBV18 to TRBJ1-1; D uncertain. V was pared by 6 bases and J by 1 base, with 12 bases between. The CDR3 has 14 amino acids. Germline values: CDR1 KGHSH, CDR2 LQKENI. CDR3 region: CASSLQTENTEAFF. The CDR3, as DNA: TGTGCCAGCTCCCTCCAGACTGAGAACACTGAAGCTTTCTTT.

This clonotype has ten or more counts. The rearrangement joins TRBV12-3 or TRBV12-4 to TRBJ2-1, with 10 bases aligning to TRBD1. The CDR3 loop spans 17 amino acids. Germline trimming cut 0 bases from V and 5 bases from J; bases unmatched to any gene: 7. CDR3 DNA sequence: TGTGCCAGCAGTTTAGCGCCAGACAGGGGGCCCAACAATGAGCAGTTCTTC. Translation: CASSLAPDRGPNNEQFF.

This clonotype showed up just a few times. The chain couples TRBV20-1 to TRBJ2-1, with a tentative D call TRBD2 (5 bases). CDR1 and CDR2 from the germline V gene are DFQATT and SNEGSKA (reference sequence). Trimming pared 0 bases from V and 0 bases from J, leaving 15 bases between. CDR3 size: 17 residues. The CDR3 DNA follows: TGCAGTGCTAGAGAACGTGGAGCGGCCAGCTCCTACAATGAGCAGTTCTTC. Its protein is CSARERGAASSYNEQFF.

This chain links TRBV6-5 with TRBJ2-7; 16 positions agree with TRBD2. From germline, CDR1 is MNHEY and CDR2 SVGAGI. CDR3 length: 16 residues. Trimming cost V 6 bases and J 2 bases; bases outside gene matches: 4. CDR3 region: CASSSGTSGRAYEQYF. The CDR3 bases are TGTGCCAGCAGCTCCGGGACTAGCGGGAGGGCCTACGAGCAGTACTTC.